The TCR beta chain under discussion was sequenced for a study of blood T cell repertoires in COVID-19. Whole-study context: Spain, Italy and the United States supplied samples that represented acute and convalescent COVID-19. Sample material is recorded as cDNA or gDNA derived from T cells, B-cell-depleted T cells, or PBMCs.

Trimming at V came to 0 bases and at J to 0 bases, leaving 6 bases not matched to a gene. This CDR3 region has 17 residues. Germline V gene sequence: CDR1 SGHNT, CDR2 YYREEE (reference sequence). Original analysis: By means of reference gene primer amplification, nucleated cell counts were estimated. This table comes from immunoSEQ multiplex PCR, and its TCRdb copy is limited to in-frame clones, with some not included. That table furnishes V, J and clone size, whereas the DNA furnished D and trimming. The profile shows about 140,000 clones, 60% to 80% of them singletons. The clonotype originates from a woman between 50 and 59 years old with active or convalescent COVID-19. Sequencing was performed on peripheral blood. This chain uses TRBV5-4 with TRBJ2-3, with 8 positions matching TRBD2. The DNA for the CDR3 is TGTGCCAGCAGCTTGGGGGGGACTAGTACTAGCACAGATACGCAGTATTTT. This translates into CASSLGGTSTSTDTQYF.